This T cell receptor (beta chain) derives from a study of shared clonotypes between healthy human individuals. Looking at the study overall: Contributing individuals were two females and a few males aged 18 to 49.

The repertoire was sequenced with immunoSEQ multiplex PCR; TCRdb's copy has only in-frame clones and lacks some. This table holds some 2,000,000 clones, approximately 94% found once. The sample holds a few counts of this clone. The sample contains more than one DNA sequence encoding this CDR3. The naive CD8 population came from CD45RO-negative cells selected for CCR7, without terminally differentiated effector memory CD45RA+ cells. The study drew all its donors from Caucasian adults living in Nashville, Tennessee. Trimming removed 0 bases at V and 9 bases at J, with 10 bases between. This CDR3 contains 14 residues. Germline CDR1 SGDLS, CDR2 YYNGEE.

This TCR was recovered from a man aged 18 to 30 in good health. The chain recombines TRBV9 with TRBJ1-6; TRBD1 might be the D (6 bases). The specimen sequenced was naive CD8+ T cells sorted from blood. This CDR3 reads CASSVEGGGSPLHF. CDR3 nucleotides: TGTGCCAGCAGCGTAGAGGGGGGAGGTTCACCCCTCCACTTT.